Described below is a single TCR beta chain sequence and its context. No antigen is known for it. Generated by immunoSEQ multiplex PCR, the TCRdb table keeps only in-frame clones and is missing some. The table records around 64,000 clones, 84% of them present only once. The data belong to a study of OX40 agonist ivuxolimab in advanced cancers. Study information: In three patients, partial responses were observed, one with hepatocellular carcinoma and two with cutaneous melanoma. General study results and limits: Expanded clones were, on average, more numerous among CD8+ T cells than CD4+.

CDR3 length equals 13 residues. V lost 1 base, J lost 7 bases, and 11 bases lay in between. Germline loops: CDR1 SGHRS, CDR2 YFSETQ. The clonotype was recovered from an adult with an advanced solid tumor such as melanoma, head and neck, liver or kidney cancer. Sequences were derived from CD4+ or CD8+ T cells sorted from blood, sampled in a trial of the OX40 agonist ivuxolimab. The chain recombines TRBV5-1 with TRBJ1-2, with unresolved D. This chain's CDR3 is CASSLSRESGYTF. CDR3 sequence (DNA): TGCGCCAGCAGCTTGAGTAGGGAAAGTGGCTACACCTTC.